The 14 T cell receptor beta chains given below trace back to one sample, sequenced in a study of CD8 T cells in Susac syndrome. RNA in amounts of roughly 0.5 to 1 ug was reverse transcribed with random hexamers. TCRdb ran MiXCR on the immunoSEQ multiplex PCR reads and lists one entry per CDR3 protein. The sample has some 130,000 distinct CDR3 sequences, around 95% seen once; the top ten hold approximately 0.17%. The sample comprised CD8+ T cells from PBMCs. Receptors originate from a human donor with Susac syndrome.

Turning to this clonotype: A read error may account for a junction end that differs from germline. The genes are TRBV7-7 and TRBJ2-3, with D tentatively TRBD1 (5 bases). The CDR3 totals 14 residues. Germline CDR1 and CDR2: SSHAT and FNYEAQ (reference sequence). The CDR3 here is CASSLGVGSDTQYF. The CDR3 DNA follows: TGTGCTAGCAGCTTAGGGGTAGGGTCGGATACGCAGTATTTT.

CDR3 loop: CASSPTGQGPYNEQFF. Written as DNA, the CDR3 is TGTGCCAGCAGCCCGACGGGACAGGGACCTTACAATGAGCAGTTCTTC. J is TRBJ2-1 and V is TRBV7-6, with 9 bases aligning to TRBD1. The CDR3 spans 16 residues. The germline gives CDR1 SGHVS, CDR2 FNYEAQ. The trim removed 5 bases at V and 4 bases at J, leaving 9 bases unmatched.

The chain links TRBV7-6 to TRBJ2-7, with a possible D match to TRBD2 (5 bases). The V and J ends lost 1 base and 0 bases respectively, with 7 bases between them. The CDR3 runs 14 residues. The V gene's germline CDR1 is SGHVS and CDR2 FNYEAQ. CDR3 DNA: TGTGCCAGCAGCTTAGACGGGAACTCCTACGAGCAGTACTTC. It translates to CASSLDGNSYEQYF.

The gene calls are TRBV5-4 and TRBJ2-4; tentative D call: TRBD2 (6 bases). The V end lost 2 bases, the J end lost 7 bases, and 13 bases lay between the germline ends. CDR1 is SGHNT and CDR2 is YYREEE in the germline V gene (reference sequence). CDR3 length: 14 amino acids. The CDR3 here is CASSFQGAGNIQYF. CDR3 DNA: TGTGCCAGCAGCTTCCAGGGTGCGGGGAACATTCAGTACTTC.

The chain employs TRBV27 and TRBJ2-1; TRBD2 aligns across 11 bases. This CDR3 is 17 amino acids long. Germline V CDR1 and CDR2: MNHEY, SMNVEV (reference sequence). The J segment lost 13 bases and the V segment lost 6 bases, leaving 20 bases of the junction unmatched. CDR3 coding DNA: TGTGCCAGCAGCAAGACCCTGGGGCTAGCGGGAGGTACCCCCCAGTTCTTC. It yields the protein CASSKTLGLAGGTPQFF.

The chain uses TRBV7-8 and TRBJ2-3; D possibly matches TRBD1 or TRBD2 (5 bases each). This CDR3 region has 15 residues. The V and J ends lost 5 bases and 4 bases respectively, with 16 bases between them. Per the germline V gene, CDR1 is SGHVS and CDR2 is FQNEAQ. The DNA of the CDR3 is TGTGCCAGCAGCGGGTACTCGGGGCCGGCAGATACGCAGTATTTT. It codes for CASSGYSGPADTQYF. Filled out from reference TRBV7-8 and TRBJ2-3, the complete variable domain reads GAGVSQSPRYKVAKRGQDVALRCDPISGHVSLFWYQQALGQGPEFLTYFQNEAQLDKSGLPSDRFFAERPEGSVSTLKIQRTQQEDSAVYLCASSGYSGPADTQYFGPGTRLTVL.

This clonotype is a singleton in its sample. This chain joins TRBV19 and TRBJ2-5, with 10 bases that match TRBD1. CDR3 size: 16 residues. Germline V gene data show CDR1 as LNHDA and CDR2 as SQIVND (reference sequence). V dropped 6 bases and J dropped 2; count of bases not matched to a gene: 9. In DNA form, the CDR3 reads TGTGCCAGTAGGCGGGGGACAGGGGAGGATCAAGAGACCCAGTACTTC. This encodes CASRRGTGEDQETQYF.

The chain uses TRBV12-3 or TRBV12-4 and TRBJ2-1; 10 bases fit TRBD1. With V trimmed by 3 bases and J by 11 bases, 7 bases remained unmatched. The CDR3 is made up of 14 amino acids. Here the CDR3 DNA reads TGTGCCAGCAGTTTCGGGGGACAGGGGTATCAGCAGTTCTTC. Its translation is CASSFGGQGYQQFF.

The rearrangement joins TRBV4-1 to TRBJ1-1; D might be TRBD1 (6 bases). This CDR3 is built from 13 residues. Per germline, CDR1 MGHRA and CDR2 YSYEKL. The V end was cut by 5 bases, the J end by 1 base, with 8 bases between. The CDR3 reads CASSYRENTEAFF. Written as DNA, the CDR3 is TGCGCCAGCAGCTACAGGGAGAACACTGAAGCTTTCTTT.

The chain uses TRBV12-3 or TRBV12-4 and TRBJ2-7; 7 nucleotides line up with TRBD1. The CDR3 has 11 residues. Trimming removed 8 bases from V and 5 bases from J; junction bases left unmatched: 3. CDR3 in DNA: TGTGCCAGCGGACAGGTGAACGAGCAGTACTTC. Its protein is CASGQVNEQYF.

The rearrangement joins TRBV20-1 to TRBJ2-3; no reliable D call. The CDR3 runs to 10 residues. CDR1 DFQATT and CDR2 SNEGSKA come from the germline V gene (reference sequence). Trimming cost V 6 bases and J 5 bases, with 6 bases left between them. CDR3 protein: CSAEEDTQYF. CDR3 bases: TGCAGTGCAGAGGAAGATACGCAGTATTTT.

The chain recombines TRBV5-1 with TRBJ2-5; D is possibly TRBD1 (5 bases). The CDR3 spans 14 residues. Trimming stripped 0 bases from V and 1 base from J, with 7 bases between. The V gene's germline CDR1 is SGHRS and CDR2 YFSETQ. The CDR3 region is CASSLEGPQETQYF. As DNA, the CDR3 is TGCGCCAGCAGCTTGGAGGGGCCCCAAGAGACCCAGTACTTC.

V usage is TRBV2 and J usage is TRBJ2-2, with no clear D. The CDR3 spans 12 residues. With 8 bases removed from V and 6 bases from J, the gap between germline ends came to 10 bases. The germline gives CDR1 SNHLY, CDR2 FYNNEI. CDR3 protein: CASFGLAGELFF. The CDR3 coding sequence is TGTGCCAGCTTTGGCCTCGCCGGGGAGCTGTTTTTT.

The V and J genes are TRBV29-1 and TRBJ2-1, with D perhaps matching TRBD1 (6 bases). Germline V gene data show CDR1 as SQVTM and CDR2 as ANQGSEA. V was pared by 7 bases and J by 4 bases, with 14 bases between. The CDR3 totals 13 residues. This CDR3 is CSAGAGDYNEQFF. DNA of the CDR3: TGCAGCGCTGGGGCAGGGGATTACAATGAGCAGTTCTTC.